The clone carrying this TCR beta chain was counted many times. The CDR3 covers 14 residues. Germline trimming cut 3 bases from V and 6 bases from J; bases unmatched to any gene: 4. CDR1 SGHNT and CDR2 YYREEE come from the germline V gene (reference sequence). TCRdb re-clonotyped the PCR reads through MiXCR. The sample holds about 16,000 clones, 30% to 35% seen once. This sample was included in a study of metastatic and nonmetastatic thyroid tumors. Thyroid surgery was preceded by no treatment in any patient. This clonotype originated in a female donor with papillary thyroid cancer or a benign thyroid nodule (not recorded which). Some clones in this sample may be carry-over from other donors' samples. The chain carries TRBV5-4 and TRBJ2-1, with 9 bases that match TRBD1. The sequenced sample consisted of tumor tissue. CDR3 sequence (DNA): TGTGCCAGCAGCTCTAAGGACAGGGGCAATGAGCAGTTCTTC. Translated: CASSSKDRGNEQFF.